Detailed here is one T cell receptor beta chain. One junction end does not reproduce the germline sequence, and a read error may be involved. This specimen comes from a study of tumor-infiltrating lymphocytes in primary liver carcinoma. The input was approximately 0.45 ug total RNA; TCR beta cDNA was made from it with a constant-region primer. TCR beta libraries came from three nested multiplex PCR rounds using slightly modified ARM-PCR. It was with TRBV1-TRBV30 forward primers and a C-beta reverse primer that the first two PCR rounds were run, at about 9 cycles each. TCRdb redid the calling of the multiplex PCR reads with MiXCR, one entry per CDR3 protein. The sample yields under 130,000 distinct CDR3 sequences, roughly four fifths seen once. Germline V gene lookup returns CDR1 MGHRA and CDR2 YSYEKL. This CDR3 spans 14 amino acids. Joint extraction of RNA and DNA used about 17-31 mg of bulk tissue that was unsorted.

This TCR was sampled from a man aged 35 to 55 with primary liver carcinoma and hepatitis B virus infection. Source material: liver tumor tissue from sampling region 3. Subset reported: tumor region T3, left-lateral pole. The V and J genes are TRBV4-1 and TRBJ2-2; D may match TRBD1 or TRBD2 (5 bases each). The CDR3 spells CASSRQGDTGELFF. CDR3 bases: TGCGCCAGCAGCAGGCAGGGAGACACCGGGGAACTGTTTTTT.